The source of this T cell receptor beta chain is a study of blood T cell repertoires in COVID-19. Study background: Material from acute and convalescent COVID-19 was sourced from the United States, Italy and Spain.

In germline, CDR1 is SEHNR, CDR2 FQNEAQ (reference sequence). The ends lost 6 bases at V and 4 bases at J; junction bases unmatched: 5. CDR3 length: 14 residues. The assay was immunoSEQ multiplex PCR, and TCRdb's table has in-frame clones only and misses some. The sample consists of approximately 390,000 clones, about 89% of them appearing once. This rearrangement joins TRBV7-9 to TRBJ1-4, with 7 bases that match TRBD1. Sequenced: peripheral blood. The receptor's source is a woman aged 55-70 years with COVID-19, enrolled during active disease. The CDR3 is CASRSTGRNEKLFF. CDR3 bases: TGTGCCAGCAGATCGACAGGGCGTAATGAAAAACTGTTTTTT.